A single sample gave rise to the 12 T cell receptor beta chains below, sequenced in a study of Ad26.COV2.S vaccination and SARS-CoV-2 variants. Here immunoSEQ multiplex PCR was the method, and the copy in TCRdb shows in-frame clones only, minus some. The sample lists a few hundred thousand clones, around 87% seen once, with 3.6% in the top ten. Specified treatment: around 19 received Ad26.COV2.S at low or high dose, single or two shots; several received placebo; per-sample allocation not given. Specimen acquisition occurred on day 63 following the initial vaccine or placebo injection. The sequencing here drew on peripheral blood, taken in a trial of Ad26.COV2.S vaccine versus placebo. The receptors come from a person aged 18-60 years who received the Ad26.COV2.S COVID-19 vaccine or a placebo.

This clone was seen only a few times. The CDR3 DNA reads TGCAGCGTACGAGTGGACGAAACCTATGGCTACACCTTC. Translating it yields CSVRVDETYGYTF. This chain links TRBV29-1 with TRBJ1-2; D unresolved. Germline V CDR1 and CDR2: SQVTM, ANQGSEA. V was trimmed by 6 bases and J by 4 bases, leaving 15 bases between them. The CDR3 runs 13 residues.

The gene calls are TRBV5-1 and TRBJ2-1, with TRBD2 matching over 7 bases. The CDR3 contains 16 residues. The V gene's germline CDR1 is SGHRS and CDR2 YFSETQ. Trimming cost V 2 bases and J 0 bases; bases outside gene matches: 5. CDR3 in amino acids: CASSLGLVLSYNEQFF. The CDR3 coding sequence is TGCGCCAGCAGCTTAGGACTAGTTCTCTCCTACAATGAGCAGTTCTTC.

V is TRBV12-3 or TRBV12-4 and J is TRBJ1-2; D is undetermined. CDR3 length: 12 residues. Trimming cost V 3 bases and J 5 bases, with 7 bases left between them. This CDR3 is CASSLGFYGYTF. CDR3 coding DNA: TGTGCCAGCAGTTTGGGTTTTTATGGCTACACCTTC.

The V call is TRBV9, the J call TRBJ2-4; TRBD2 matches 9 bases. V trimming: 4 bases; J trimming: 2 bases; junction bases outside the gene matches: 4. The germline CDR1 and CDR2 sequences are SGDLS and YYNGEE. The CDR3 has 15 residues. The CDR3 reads CASSRGGATKNIQYF. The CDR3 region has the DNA TGTGCCAGCAGCCGCGGGGGGGCGACCAAAAACATTCAGTACTTC.

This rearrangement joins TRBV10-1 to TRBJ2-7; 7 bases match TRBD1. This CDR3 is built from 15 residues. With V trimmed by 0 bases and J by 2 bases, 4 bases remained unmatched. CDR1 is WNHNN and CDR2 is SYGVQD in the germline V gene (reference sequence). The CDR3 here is CASSESGDSPYEQYF. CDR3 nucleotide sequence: TGCGCCAGCAGTGAGTCAGGGGACAGCCCCTACGAGCAGTACTTC.

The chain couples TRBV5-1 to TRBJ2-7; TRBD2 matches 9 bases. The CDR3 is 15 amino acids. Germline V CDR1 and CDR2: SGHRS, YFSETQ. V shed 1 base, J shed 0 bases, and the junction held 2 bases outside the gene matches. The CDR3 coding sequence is TGCGCCAGCAGCTTGAGCGGGGGGAACTCCTACGAGCAGTACTTC. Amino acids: CASSLSGGNSYEQYF.

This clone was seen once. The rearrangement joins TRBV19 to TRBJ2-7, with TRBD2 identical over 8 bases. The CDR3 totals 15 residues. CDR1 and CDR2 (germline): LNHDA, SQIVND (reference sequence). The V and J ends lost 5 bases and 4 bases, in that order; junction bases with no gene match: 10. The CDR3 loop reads CASSLGLAATYEQYF. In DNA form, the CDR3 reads TGTGCCAGTAGTCTAGGACTAGCCGCTACGTACGAGCAGTACTTC.

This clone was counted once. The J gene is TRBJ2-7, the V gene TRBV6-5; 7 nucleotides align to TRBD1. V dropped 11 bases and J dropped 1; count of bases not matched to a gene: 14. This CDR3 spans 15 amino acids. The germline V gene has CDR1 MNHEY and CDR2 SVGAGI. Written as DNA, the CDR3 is TGTGCCGCATCAAGAGCAGGGGGATTATCCTACGAGCAGTACTTC. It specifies CAASRAGGLSYEQYF.

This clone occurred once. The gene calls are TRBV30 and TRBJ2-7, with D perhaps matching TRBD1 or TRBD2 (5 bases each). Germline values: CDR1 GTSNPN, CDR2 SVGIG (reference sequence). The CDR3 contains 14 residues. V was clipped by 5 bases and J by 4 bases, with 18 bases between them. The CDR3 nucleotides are TGTGCCTGGGGTCTTGGGGGTAGTACATACGAGCAGTACTTC. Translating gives CAWGLGGSTYEQYF.

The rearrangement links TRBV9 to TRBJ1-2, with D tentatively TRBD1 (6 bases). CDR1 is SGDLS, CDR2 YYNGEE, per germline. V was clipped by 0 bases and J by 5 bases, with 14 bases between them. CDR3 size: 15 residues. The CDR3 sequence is CASSVDSWTVYGYTF. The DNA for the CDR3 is TGTGCCAGCAGCGTAGATTCCTGGACAGTGTATGGCTACACCTTC.

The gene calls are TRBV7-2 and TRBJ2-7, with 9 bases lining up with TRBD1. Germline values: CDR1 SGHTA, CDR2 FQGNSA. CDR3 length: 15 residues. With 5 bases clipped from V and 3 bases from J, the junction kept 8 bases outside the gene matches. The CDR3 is CASSAPGQGHYEQYF. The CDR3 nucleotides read TGTGCCAGCAGCGCCCCGGGACAGGGACACTACGAGCAGTACTTC.

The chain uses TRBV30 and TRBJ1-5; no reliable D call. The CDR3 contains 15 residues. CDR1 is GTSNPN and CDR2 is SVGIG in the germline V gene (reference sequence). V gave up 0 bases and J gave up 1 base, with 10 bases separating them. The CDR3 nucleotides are TGTGCCTGGAGTGTAGCCGGGGTCAGCAATCAGCCCCAGCATTTT. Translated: CAWSVAGVSNQPQHF.